This TCR beta chain was documented in a study of blood T cell repertoires in COVID-19. Study overall: PBMCs, B-cell-depleted T cells, or T cells provided the cDNA or gDNA that made up the material.

Trimming at V came to 4 bases and at J to 0 bases, leaving 8 bases not matched to a gene. Germline assignment: CDR1 SGHDT and CDR2 YYEEEE. The CDR3 extends over 17 amino acids. Only one count was recorded for this clone. Here immunoSEQ multiplex PCR was the method, and the copy in TCRdb shows in-frame clones only, minus some. Here the sample spans about 190,000 clones, about 88% being singletons. Participants were aged roughly 18 to 89 years, lived in some 23 US areas, and enrolled virtually. Donors were grouped by their self-reported clinical history. Recovery meant two consecutive negative NP/OP PCR tests, professional clearance, or resolved symptoms.

The chain employs TRBV5-6 and TRBJ2-7; 12 nucleotides agree with TRBD2. This clonotype was obtained from a woman aged 25 to 39 who had recovered from COVID-19. Specimen: PBMCs or T cells enriched from blood (not recorded which). The CDR3 region has the DNA TGTGCCAGCAGCATAGGGACTAGCGGGCGGTCCTCCTACGAGCAGTACGTC. It specifies CASSIGTSGRSSYEQYV.